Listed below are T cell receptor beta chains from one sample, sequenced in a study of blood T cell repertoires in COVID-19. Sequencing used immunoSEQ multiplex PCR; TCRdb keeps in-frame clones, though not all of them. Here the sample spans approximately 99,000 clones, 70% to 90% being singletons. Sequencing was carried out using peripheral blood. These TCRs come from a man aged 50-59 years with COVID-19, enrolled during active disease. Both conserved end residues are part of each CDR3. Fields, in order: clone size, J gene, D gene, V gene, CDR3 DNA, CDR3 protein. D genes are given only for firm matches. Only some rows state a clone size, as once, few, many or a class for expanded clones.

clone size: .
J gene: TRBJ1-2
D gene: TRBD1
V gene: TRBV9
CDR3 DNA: TGTGCCAGCAGCGGTGGGACAGGCTTCCCGAACTATGGCTACACCTTC
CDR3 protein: CASSGGTGFPNYGYTF

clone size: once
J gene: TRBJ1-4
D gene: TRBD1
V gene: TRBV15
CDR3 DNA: TGTGCCACCAGCAGAAGGGACAGTGGGTATGAAAAACTGTTTTTT
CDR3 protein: CATSRRDSGYEKLFF

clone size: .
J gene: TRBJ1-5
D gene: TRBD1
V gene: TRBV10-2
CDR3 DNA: TGCGCCAGCAGGAGTCACGCGGACAGGGGGCATGTTCAGCCCCAGCATTTT
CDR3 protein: CASRSHADRGHVQPQHF

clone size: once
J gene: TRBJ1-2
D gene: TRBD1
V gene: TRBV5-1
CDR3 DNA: TGCGCCAGCAGCGCCCAGGGGGCGCGAGGCTACACCTTC
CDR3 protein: CASSAQGARGYTF

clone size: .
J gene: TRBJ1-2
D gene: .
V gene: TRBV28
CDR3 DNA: TGTGCCAGCAGCCCGCCCGGGGGTATCGTTGGCTACACCTTC
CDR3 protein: CASSPPGGIVGYTF

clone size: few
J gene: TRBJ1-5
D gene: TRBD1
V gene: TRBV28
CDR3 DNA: TGTGCCAGCAGTGGGACAGGGGGAAATCAGCCCCAGCATTTT
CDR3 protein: CASSGTGGNQPQHF

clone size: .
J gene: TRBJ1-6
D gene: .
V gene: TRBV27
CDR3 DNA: TGTGCCAGCAGTTTAGAACGCAGGACAGCGAGCTATTCACCCCTCCACTTT
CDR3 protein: CASSLERRTASYSPLHF

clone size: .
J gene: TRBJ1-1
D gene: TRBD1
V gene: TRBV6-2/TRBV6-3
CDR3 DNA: TGTGCCAGCAGCACCGGGACAGGCAAGTCTGAAGCTTTCTTT
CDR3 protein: CASSTGTGKSEAFF

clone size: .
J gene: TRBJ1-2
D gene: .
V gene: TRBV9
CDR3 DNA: TGTGCCAGCAGCGCGAGGACAGAGGAGGATAACTATGGCTACACCTTC
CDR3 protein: CASSARTEEDNYGYTF

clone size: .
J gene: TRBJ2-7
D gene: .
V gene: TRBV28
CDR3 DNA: TGTGCCAGCAGTTTATGGCAGGGCTCCTACGAGCAGTACTTC
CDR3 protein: CASSLWQGSYEQYF

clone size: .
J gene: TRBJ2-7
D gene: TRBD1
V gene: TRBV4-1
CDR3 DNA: TGCGCCAGCAGCCAAACCGGGACAGGGGAGGCCGAGCAGTACTTC
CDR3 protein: CASSQTGTGEAEQYF

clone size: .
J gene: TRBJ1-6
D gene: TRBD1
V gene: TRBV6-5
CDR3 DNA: TGTGCCAGCAGTTACCCGAGGACAGGGAGGGACTCACCCCTCCACTTT
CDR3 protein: CASSYPRTGRDSPLHF

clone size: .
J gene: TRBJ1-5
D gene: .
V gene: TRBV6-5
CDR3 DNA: TGTGCCAGCAGGCTCACAACCAATCAGCCCCAGCATTTT
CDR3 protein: CASRLTTNQPQHF

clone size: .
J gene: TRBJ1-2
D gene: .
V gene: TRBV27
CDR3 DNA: TGTGCCAGCACCCTAAGGGCGGGGGCGGGCTATGGCTACACCTTC
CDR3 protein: CASTLRAGAGYGYTF

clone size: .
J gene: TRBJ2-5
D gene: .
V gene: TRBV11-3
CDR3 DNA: TGTGCCAGCAGCTTTGGAGGGTCTCGGGAGACCCAGTACTTC
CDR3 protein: CASSFGGSRETQYF

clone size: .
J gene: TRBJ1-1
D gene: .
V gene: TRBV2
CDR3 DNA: TGTGCCAGCAGTGAAGCGACACGCCTGAACACTGAAGCTTTCTTT
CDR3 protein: CASSEATRLNTEAFF

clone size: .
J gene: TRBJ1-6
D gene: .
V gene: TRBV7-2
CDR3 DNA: TGTGCCAGCAGCTTAGGGCAACCCCTCCACTTT
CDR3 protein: CASSLGQPLHF

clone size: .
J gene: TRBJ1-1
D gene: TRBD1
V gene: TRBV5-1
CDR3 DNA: TGCGCCAGCAGCTACGGGACAGGGTATACTGAAGCTTTCTTT
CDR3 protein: CASSYGTGYTEAFF

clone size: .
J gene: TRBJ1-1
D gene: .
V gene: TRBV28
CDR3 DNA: TGTGCCAGCAGACCCGGGGGGAACACTGAAGCTTTCTTT
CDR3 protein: CASRPGGNTEAFF

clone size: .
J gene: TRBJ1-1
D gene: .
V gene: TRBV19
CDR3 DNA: TGTGCCAGTAGTATAAGCTGGACAGCTGAAGCTTTCTTT
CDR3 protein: CASSISWTAEAFF

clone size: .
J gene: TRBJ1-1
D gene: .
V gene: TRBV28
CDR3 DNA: TGTGCCAGCAGTTTATCTGCGTTGACTGAAGCTTTCTTT
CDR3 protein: CASSLSALTEAFF

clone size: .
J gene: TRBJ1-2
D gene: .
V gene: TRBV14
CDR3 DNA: TGTGCCAGCAGCCTCCTAACCGGGACAAACTATGGCTACACCTTC
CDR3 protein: CASSLLTGTNYGYTF

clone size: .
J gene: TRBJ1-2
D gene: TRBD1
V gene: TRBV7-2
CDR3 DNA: TGTGCCAGCACCGGGGACAGGAAAAATGGCTACACCTTC
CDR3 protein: CASTGDRKNGYTF

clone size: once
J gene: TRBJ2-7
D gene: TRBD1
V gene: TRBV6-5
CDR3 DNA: TGTGCCAGCAGTTCCCTTGACAGGGGTAATCTCTACGAGCAGTACTTC
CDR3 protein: CASSSLDRGNLYEQYF

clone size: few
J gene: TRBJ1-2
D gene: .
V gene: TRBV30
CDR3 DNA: TGTGCCCGCGGCGGGGGCTATGGCTACACCTTC
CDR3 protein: CARGGGYGYTF

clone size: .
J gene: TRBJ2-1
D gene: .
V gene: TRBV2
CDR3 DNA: TGTGCCAGCAGGAAGACGGAGAGCTCCTACAATGAGCAGTTCTTC
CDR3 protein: CASRKTESSYNEQFF

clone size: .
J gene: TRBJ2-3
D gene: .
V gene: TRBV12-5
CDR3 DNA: TGTGCTAGTGCGGTTTGGGGGCTCCAGACAGATACGCAGTATTTT
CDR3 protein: CASAVWGLQTDTQYF

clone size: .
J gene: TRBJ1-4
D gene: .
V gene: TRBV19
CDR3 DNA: TGTGCCAGTAGTACGAACACCGGGAGGGAAAAACTGTTTTTT
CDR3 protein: CASSTNTGREKLFF

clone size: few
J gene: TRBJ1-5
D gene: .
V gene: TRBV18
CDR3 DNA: TGTGCCAGCTCGCGCACCGGGTCGAATCAGCCCCAGCATTTT
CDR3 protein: CASSRTGSNQPQHF